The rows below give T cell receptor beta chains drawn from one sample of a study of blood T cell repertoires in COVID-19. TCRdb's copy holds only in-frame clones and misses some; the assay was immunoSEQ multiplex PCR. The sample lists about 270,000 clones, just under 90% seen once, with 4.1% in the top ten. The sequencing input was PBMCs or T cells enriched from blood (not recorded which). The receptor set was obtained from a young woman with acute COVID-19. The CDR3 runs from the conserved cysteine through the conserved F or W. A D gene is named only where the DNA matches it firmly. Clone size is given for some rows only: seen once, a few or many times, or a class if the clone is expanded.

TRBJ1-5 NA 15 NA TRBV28 TGTGCCAGCAGTTTAGAAGAGGGCCGAAATCAGCCCCAGCATTTT CASSLEEGRNQPQHF
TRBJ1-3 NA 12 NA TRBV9 TGTGCCAGCAGCGTAGCGGGAAACACCATATATTTT CASSVAGNTIYF
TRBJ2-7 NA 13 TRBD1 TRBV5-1 TGCGCCAGCAGCTCGGGACAGCCCTACGAGCAGTACTTC CASSSGQPYEQYF
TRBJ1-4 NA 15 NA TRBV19 TGTGCCAGTAGTGCTAGGACAACAACTAATGAAAAACTGTTTTTT CASSARTTTNEKLFF
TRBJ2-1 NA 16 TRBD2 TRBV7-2 TGTGCCAGCAGCCCCCATCTGGTAGCGGGACACAATGAGCAGTTCTTC CASSPHLVAGHNEQFF
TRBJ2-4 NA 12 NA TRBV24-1 TGTGCCACCAGTGACTTCAGGGGCATTCAGTACTTC CATSDFRGIQYF
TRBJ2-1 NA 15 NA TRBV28 TGTGCCAGCAGTCGGGTCCGAAGCTCCTACAATGAGCAGTTCTTC CASSRVRSSYNEQFF
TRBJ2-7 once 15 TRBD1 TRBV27 TGTGCCAGCAGTGCTCCGGGACAGGGCCACTACGAGCGGTACTTC CASSAPGQGHYERYF
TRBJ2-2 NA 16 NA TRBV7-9 TGTGCCACCAACACCGGAGGGGCTGTGGACACCGGGGAGCTGTTTTTT CATNTGGAVDTGELFF
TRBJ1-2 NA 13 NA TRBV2 TGTGCCAGCACACAGGGTGGTTTTTATGGCTACACCTTC CASTQGGFYGYTF
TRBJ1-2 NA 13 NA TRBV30 TGTGCCTGGAGTGTACGGGATTACTATGGCTACACCTTC CAWSVRDYYGYTF
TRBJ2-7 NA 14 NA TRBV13 TGTGCCAGCAGCTCACAGGGCGAATCCTACGAGCAGTACTTC CASSSQGESYEQYF
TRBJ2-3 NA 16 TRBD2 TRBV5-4 TGTGCCAGCAGCTTGTATAGCGGGGGCTACACAGATACGCAGTATTTT CASSLYSGGYTDTQYF
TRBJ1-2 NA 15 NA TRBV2 TGTGCCAGCAGGAGCGACAGGATGGCTAACTATGGCTACACCTTC CASRSDRMANYGYTF
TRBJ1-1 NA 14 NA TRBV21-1 TGTGCCAGCAGCAGACATAGAAAGTACACTGAAGCTTTCTTT CASSRHRKYTEAFF
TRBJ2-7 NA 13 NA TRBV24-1 TGTGCCACCAGTTCCCCGGGAACCTACGAGCAGTACTTC CATSSPGTYEQYF
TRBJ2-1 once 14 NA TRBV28 TGTGCCAGTAGGGACTCAACCTACGTCAATGAGCAGTTCTTC CASRDSTYVNEQFF
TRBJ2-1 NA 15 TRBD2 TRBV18 TGTGCCAGCTCACCAGGCGGGAGGATACACAATGAGCAGTTCTTC CASSPGGRIHNEQFF
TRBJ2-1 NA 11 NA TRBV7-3 TGTGCCAGCAGCGACAGTGGTGAGCAGTTCTTC CASSDSGEQFF
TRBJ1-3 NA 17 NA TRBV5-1 TGCGCCAGCAGCATCGGACAAGGAGACAACTCTGGAAACACCATATATTTT CASSIGQGDNSGNTIYF
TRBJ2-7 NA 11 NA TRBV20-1 TGCAGTGCTGGCGACCAACCAGGGCAGTACTTC CSAGDQPGQYF
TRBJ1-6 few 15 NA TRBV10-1 TGCGCCAGCAGTGAGTTCAAGGACAGTAATTCACCCCTCCACTTT CASSEFKDSNSPLHF
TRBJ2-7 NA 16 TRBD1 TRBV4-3 TGCGCCAGCAGCCACTCGGCGACAGGGGAATCCTACGAGCAGTACTTC CASSHSATGESYEQYF
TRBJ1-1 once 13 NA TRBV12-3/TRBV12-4 TGTGCCAGCACTTACAACAGCAACACTGAAGCTTTCTTT CASTYNSNTEAFF
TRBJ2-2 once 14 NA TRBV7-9 TGTGCCAGCAGCTCCGCCGAGACGGACAGGGAGCTGTTTTTT CASSSAETDRELFF
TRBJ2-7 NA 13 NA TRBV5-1 TGCGCCAGCAGCCCCGAGAGCTCCTACGAGCAGTACTTC CASSPESSYEQYF
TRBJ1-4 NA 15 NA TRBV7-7 TGTGCCAGCAGCTTAGAGCCAGGGATGGGCGAAAAACTGTTTTTT CASSLEPGMGEKLFF